This TCR beta chain stems from a study of liver allograft versus peripheral blood T cells. Background on the study: The authors compared T cell receptor repertoires in transplanted livers with recipients' peripheral blood repertoires.

This clonotype is a singleton in its sample. The antigen remains unidentified. TCRdb itself ran the reads through MiXCR, one entry per CDR3 protein. The sample consists of some 15,000 distinct CDR3 sequences, approximately 30% of them appearing once. The V end lost 8 bases, the J end lost 4 bases, and 9 bases lay between the germline ends. This CDR3 contains 11 residues. The germline gives CDR1 GTSNPN, CDR2 SVGIG (reference sequence). The study, taken as a whole, reports: Liver allografts reportedly held T cell receptor repertoires unlike those in peripheral blood.

V is TRBV30 and J is TRBJ2-1; D is ambiguous. This TCR came from a human patient who had a liver transplant. Some T cells may be graft donor cells. The CDR3 DNA reads as TGTGCCCGACGGTCGTACAATGAGCAGTTCTTC. This sequence encodes CARRSYNEQFF.